These T cell receptor beta chains were read from a single sample in a study of blood T cell repertoires in COVID-19. Here immunoSEQ multiplex PCR was the method, and the copy in TCRdb shows in-frame clones only, minus some. The sample includes about 410,000 clones, 80% to 90% of them seen just once. Sequencing was performed on peripheral blood. These receptors were obtained from a woman in her twenties or thirties with active or convalescent COVID-19. Both conserved end residues are part of each CDR3. Each record gives: CDR3 protein, CDR3 DNA, D gene, V gene, clone size, J gene. The D gene is left open where the match is weak. Clone size appears in some rows only: once, few, many, or a class for an expanded clone.

CASSLGGKTEAFF,TGTGCCAGCAGCCTCGGGGGGAAGACTGAAGCTTTCTTT,-,TRBV27,-,TRBJ1-1
CASNPAGNTEAFF,TGTGCCAGCAATCCAGCAGGGAACACTGAAGCTTTCTTT,-,TRBV6-5,-,TRBJ1-1
CASSLRWAAGNEQFF,TGTGCCAGCAGTTTACGGTGGGCCGCCGGTAATGAGCAGTTCTTC,-,TRBV27,-,TRBJ2-1
CASSLGLAGVADTQYF,TGCGCCAGCAGCTTGGGGCTAGCGGGAGTCGCAGATACGCAGTATTTT,TRBD2,TRBV5-1,-,TRBJ2-3
CASSQPTGQFYNEQFF,TGCGCCAGCAGCCAACCGACAGGGCAGTTTTACAATGAGCAGTTCTTC,TRBD1,TRBV4-1,-,TRBJ2-1
CATNPTAMNTEAFF,TGTGCCACCAACCCGACAGCTATGAACACTGAAGCTTTCTTT,-,TRBV15,-,TRBJ1-1
CASSQRAGAETQYF,TGTGCCAGCAGCCAAAGAGCGGGGGCAGAGACCCAGTACTTC,TRBD2,TRBV11-2,-,TRBJ2-5
CSVDGTGGSYEQYF,TGCAGCGTTGATGGGACAGGGGGCTCCTACGAGCAGTACTTC,TRBD1,TRBV29-1,-,TRBJ2-7
CAISDRIENSPLHF,TGTGCCATCAGTGACAGGATTGAAAATTCACCCCTCCACTTT,-,TRBV10-3,-,TRBJ1-6
CASSLVKGNTQYF,TGTGCCAGCAGCTTAGTTAAGGGGAATACGCAGTATTTT,-,TRBV7-2,-,TRBJ2-3
CASSLRAGKPQHF,TGTGCCAGCAGCTTGCGGGCCGGGAAGCCCCAGCATTTT,-,TRBV7-9,-,TRBJ1-5
CASSEALGRGGNQPQHF,TGTGCCAGCAGTGAAGCGCTGGGCAGGGGGGGCAATCAGCCCCAGCATTTT,TRBD1,TRBV6-1,-,TRBJ1-5
CASSPGTAKKNIQYF,TGTGCCAGCAGCCCCGGGACAGCCAAAAAAAACATTCAGTACTTC,TRBD1,TRBV7-2,-,TRBJ2-4
CASSLYDRASTGELFF,TGTGCCAGCAGCTTATATGACAGGGCCTCCACCGGGGAGCTGTTTTTT,TRBD1,TRBV5-6,-,TRBJ2-2
CATSDRTGWELFF,TGTGCCACCAGTGACCGGACAGGGTGGGAGCTGTTTTTT,TRBD1,TRBV24-1,-,TRBJ2-2
CASSDSLTGTGWPNEKLFF,TGTGCCAGCAGCGATTCCCTAACCGGGACAGGATGGCCTAATGAAAAACTGTTTTTT,TRBD1,TRBV7-9,-,TRBJ1-4
CASSLGHTAGDTQYF,TGCGCCAGCAGCTTGGGCCATACTGCAGGAGATACGCAGTATTTT,-,TRBV5-1,-,TRBJ2-3
CASSSGTSGYNEQFF,TGTGCCAGCAGTTCCGGGACTAGCGGCTACAATGAGCAGTTCTTC,TRBD2,TRBV2,few,TRBJ2-1
CASSVDSPSYEQYF,TGCGCCAGCAGCGTTGACAGCCCGTCCTACGAGCAGTACTTC,-,TRBV5-1,-,TRBJ2-7
CASSASGGYNEQFF,TGCGCCAGCAGTGCCAGCGGGGGGTACAATGAGCAGTTCTTC,TRBD2,TRBV10-1,once,TRBJ2-1
CASSLGTVSYNEQFF,TGTGCCAGCAGCTTAGGGACAGTCTCCTACAATGAGCAGTTCTTC,TRBD1,TRBV3-1/TRBV3-2,-,TRBJ2-1
CSITAGLETQYF,TGCAGCATAACCGCAGGGTTAGAGACCCAGTACTTC,-,TRBV29-1,-,TRBJ2-5
CASSELLGQGDYGYTF,TGTGCCAGTAGTGAACTTTTGGGACAGGGAGACTATGGCTACACCTTC,TRBD1,TRBV19,-,TRBJ1-2